The 10 T cell receptor beta chains below were found in one sample sequenced in a study of blood T cell repertoires in COVID-19. Produced via immunoSEQ multiplex PCR; TCRdb's table is partial and in-frame only. The repertoire includes approximately 250,000 clones, about 87% of them detected once, and 2% to 2.5% sits in the top ten. Sequencing was carried out using PBMCs or T cells enriched from blood (not recorded which). The receptors here all came from a woman in her thirties or forties with acute COVID-19.

This clone was detected only a few times. The same CDR3 is also encoded by other DNA sequences in this sample. The genes are TRBV30 and TRBJ1-1; a weak D match, TRBD1 (6 bases). The V end lost 0 bases, the J end lost 2 bases, and 7 bases lay between the germline ends. The CDR3 runs to 13 residues. Per the germline V gene, CDR1 is GTSNPN and CDR2 is SVGIG (reference sequence). Written as DNA, the CDR3 is TGTGCCTGGAGTGTACAGGGTAACACTGAAGCTTTCTTT. It encodes CAWSVQGNTEAFF.

This clone was seen only a few times. This chain connects TRBV19 to TRBJ1-5, with unresolved D. The V and J ends lost 1 base and 8 bases respectively, with 9 bases between them. The germline gives CDR1 LNHDA, CDR2 SQIVND (reference sequence). The CDR3 extends over 13 amino acids. DNA of the CDR3: TGTGCCAGTAGTATAGGACGGCAGGAGCCCCAGCATTTT. Amino acid sequence: CASSIGRQEPQHF.

J is TRBJ2-5 and V is TRBV28, with D tentatively TRBD1 (5 bases). This CDR3 is built from 14 residues. V was cut by 7 bases and J by 3 bases, with 15 bases left in between. Per the germline V gene, CDR1 is MDHEN and CDR2 is SYDVKM. CDR3 residues: CASTVAGKEETQYF. CDR3 bases: TGTGCCAGCACGGTGGCAGGGAAAGAAGAGACCCAGTACTTC.

V usage is TRBV5-6 and J usage is TRBJ1-2, with D maybe TRBD1 (5 bases). V lost 7 bases to trimming and J lost 13 bases, with 20 bases between them. The CDR3 is 12 amino acids. The V gene's germline CDR1 is SGHDT and CDR2 YYEEEE. In nucleotides, the CDR3 is TGTGCCAGCTTCCGGACCGGCTCGGGGGTCACCTTC. Translating it yields CASFRTGSGVTF.

On this clone: A junction end diverges from the germline sequence, so it may reflect a read error. V usage is TRBV29-1 and J usage is TRBJ2-1; 7 bases line up with TRBD2. The CDR3 consists of 15 residues. Germline V lookup: CDR1 SQVTM, CDR2 ANQGSEA. The CDR3 reads CSVQERGSSYNEQFF. The CDR3 nucleotides read TGCAGCGTTCAAGAGCGGGGTAGCTCCTACAATGAGCAGTTCTTC.

The chain combines TRBV6-5 with TRBJ2-7, with a weak D call TRBD2 (5 bases). Germline V gene sequence: CDR1 MNHEY, CDR2 SVGAGI. This CDR3 is built from 15 residues. Between the trimmed V and J ends, which lost 0 bases and 2 bases, there was a span of 11 bases. The CDR3: CASSYSDGKTYEQYF. DNA for the CDR3: TGTGCCAGCAGTTACTCGGACGGGAAAACCTACGAGCAGTACTTC.

The chain carries TRBV30 and TRBJ1-2; D call uncertain. Looked up from germline, CDR1 is GTSNPN and CDR2 is SVGIG (reference sequence). Trimming left V 0 bases short and J 4 bases short, with 15 bases between. The CDR3 is 15 residues long. The CDR3 nucleotides read TGTGCCTGGAGTGTACACTCGGGTCCTCGCTATGGCTACACCTTC. Protein product: CAWSVHSGPRYGYTF.

The J gene is TRBJ2-2, the V gene TRBV5-4, with 9 positions matching TRBD1. The V gene end was trimmed by 0 bases and the J gene end by 6 bases; junction bases not matched to a gene: 3. From germline, CDR1 is SGHNT and CDR2 YYREEE (reference sequence). The CDR3 totals 15 residues. The CDR3 DNA reads as TGTGCCAGCAGCTTGGCGTGGACAGGGGCCGGGGAGCTGTTTTTT. Amino acids: CASSLAWTGAGELFF.

The chain uses TRBV2 and TRBJ2-7; TRBD2 is a possible D gene (5 bases). Germline CDR1 and CDR2: SNHLY and FYNNEI. The germline V and J ends were trimmed by 1 base and 2 bases, with 9 bases remaining between them. This CDR3 contains 14 residues. The CDR3 DNA reads TGTGCCAGCAGTGAAGGGAGACTAACCTACGAGCAGTACTTC. This sequence encodes CASSEGRLTYEQYF.

The genes are TRBV2 and TRBJ2-5; 8 nucleotides agree with TRBD1. The germline CDR1 and CDR2 sequences are SNHLY and FYNNEI. The CDR3 spans 13 residues. Losses at the gene ends were 6 bases for V and 0 bases for J; bases not matched to a gene: 0. CDR3 region: CASRTGDQETQYF. The CDR3, as DNA: TGTGCCAGCAGGACAGGGGACCAAGAGACCCAGTACTTC.